One sample yielded the 3 T cell receptor beta chains listed below, sequenced in a study of shared clonotypes between healthy human individuals. This table comes from immunoSEQ multiplex PCR, and its TCRdb copy is limited to in-frame clones, with some not included. Of around 510,000 clones in the sample, about 96% are singletons; the top ten hold under 0.065%. Specimen: naive CD4+ T cells sorted from blood. Subset of the sample: CD45RA+ positively selected. All receptors come from a woman younger than 45 in good health.

This chain connects TRBV7-9 to TRBJ1-1; a weak D match, TRBD1 (5 bases). V was clipped by 5 bases and J by 4 bases, with 17 bases between them. CDR1 is SEHNR, CDR2 FQNEAQ, per germline (reference sequence). CDR3 size: 15 residues. Written as DNA, the CDR3 is TGTGCCAGCAGCCCCCGAAGAGGGGATGGCACTGAAGCTTTCTTT. This translates into CASSPRRGDGTEAFF. The full variable domain, rest sourced from reference TRBV7-9 and TRBJ1-1, is DTGVSQNPRHKITKRGQNVTFRCDPISEHNRLYWYRQTLGQGPEFLTYFQNEAQLEKSRLLSDRFSAERPKGSFSTLEIQRTEQGDSAMYLCASSPRRGDGTEAFFGQGTRLTVV.

The gene calls are TRBV7-8 and TRBJ2-1; the D gene could be TRBD1 or TRBD2 (5 bases each). The CDR3 covers 17 residues. CDR1 and CDR2 from the germline V gene are SGHVS and FQNEAQ. The V end lost 2 bases, the J end lost 0 bases, and 14 bases lay between the germline ends. DNA of the CDR3: TGTGCCAGCAGCTTATGGGGCGGGCAATCCTCCTACAATGAGCAGTTCTTC. As protein: CASSLWGGQSSYNEQFF.

The gene calls are TRBV5-5 and TRBJ1-2, with 7 bases identical to TRBD1. This CDR3 is built from 15 residues. J was trimmed by 3 bases and V by 2 bases; bases with no gene match: 7. Germline-derived CDR1 and CDR2 are SGHKS and YYEKEE (reference sequence). The CDR3 sequence: CASSLSEGAHYGYTF. The CDR3 bases are TGTGCCAGCAGCTTATCAGAGGGGGCGCACTATGGCTACACCTTC.